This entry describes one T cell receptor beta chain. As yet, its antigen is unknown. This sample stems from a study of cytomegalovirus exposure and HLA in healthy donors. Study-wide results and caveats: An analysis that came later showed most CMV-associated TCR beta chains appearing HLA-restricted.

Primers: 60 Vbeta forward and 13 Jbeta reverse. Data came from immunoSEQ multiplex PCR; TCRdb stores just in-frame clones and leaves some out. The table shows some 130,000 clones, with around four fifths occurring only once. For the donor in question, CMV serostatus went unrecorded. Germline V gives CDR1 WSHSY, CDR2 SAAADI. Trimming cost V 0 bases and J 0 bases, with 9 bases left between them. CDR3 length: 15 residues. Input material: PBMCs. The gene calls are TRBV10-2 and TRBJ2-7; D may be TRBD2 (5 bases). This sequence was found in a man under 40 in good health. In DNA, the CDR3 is TGCGCCAGCAGTGAGTCGGTGGGGAGCTCCTACGAGCAGTACTTC. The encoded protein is CASSESVGSSYEQYF.